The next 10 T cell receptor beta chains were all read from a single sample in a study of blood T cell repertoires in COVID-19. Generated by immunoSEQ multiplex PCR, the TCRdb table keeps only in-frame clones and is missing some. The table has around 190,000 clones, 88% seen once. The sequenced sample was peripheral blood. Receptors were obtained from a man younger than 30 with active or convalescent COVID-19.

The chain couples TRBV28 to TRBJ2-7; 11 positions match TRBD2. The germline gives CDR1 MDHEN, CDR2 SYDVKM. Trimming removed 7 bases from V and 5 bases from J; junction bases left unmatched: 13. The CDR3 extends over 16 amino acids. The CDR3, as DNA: TGTGCCAGCACCCTGGGTGGACTAGCGGGTGTCAACGAGCAGTACTTC. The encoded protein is CASTLGGLAGVNEQYF.

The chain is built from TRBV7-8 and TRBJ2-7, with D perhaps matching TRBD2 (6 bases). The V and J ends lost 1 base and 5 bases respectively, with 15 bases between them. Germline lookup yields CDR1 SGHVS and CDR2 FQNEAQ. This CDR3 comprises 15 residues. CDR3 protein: CASSLVTGETHEQYF. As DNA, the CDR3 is TGTGCCAGCAGCTTAGTAACGGGAGAGACCCACGAGCAGTACTTC.

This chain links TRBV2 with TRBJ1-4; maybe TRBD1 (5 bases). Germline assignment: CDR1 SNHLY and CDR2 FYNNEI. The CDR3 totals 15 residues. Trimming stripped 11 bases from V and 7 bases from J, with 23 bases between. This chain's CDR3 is CAGTGGVSLGEKLFF. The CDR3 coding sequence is TGTGCCGGAACCGGGGGGGTTTCTCTCGGTGAAAAACTGTTTTTT.

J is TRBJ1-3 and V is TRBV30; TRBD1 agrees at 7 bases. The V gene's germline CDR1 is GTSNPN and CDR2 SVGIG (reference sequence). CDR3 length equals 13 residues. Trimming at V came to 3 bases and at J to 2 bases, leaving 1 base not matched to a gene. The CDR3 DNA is TGTGCCTGGAGCACAGGGGCTGGAAACACCATATATTTT. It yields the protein CAWSTGAGNTIYF.

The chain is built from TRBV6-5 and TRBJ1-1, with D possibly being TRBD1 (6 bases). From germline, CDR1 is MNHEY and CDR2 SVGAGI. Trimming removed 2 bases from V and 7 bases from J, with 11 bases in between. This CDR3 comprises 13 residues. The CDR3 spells CASSYDGQHEAFF. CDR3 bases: TGTGCCAGCAGTTACGACGGACAGCATGAAGCTTTCTTT.

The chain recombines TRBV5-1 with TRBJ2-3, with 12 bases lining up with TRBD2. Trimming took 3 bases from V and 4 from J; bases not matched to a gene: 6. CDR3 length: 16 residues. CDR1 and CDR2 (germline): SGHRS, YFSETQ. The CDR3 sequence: CASSSDLAGGPDTQYF. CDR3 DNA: TGCGCCAGCAGCTCCGATCTAGCGGGGGGGCCAGATACGCAGTATTTT.

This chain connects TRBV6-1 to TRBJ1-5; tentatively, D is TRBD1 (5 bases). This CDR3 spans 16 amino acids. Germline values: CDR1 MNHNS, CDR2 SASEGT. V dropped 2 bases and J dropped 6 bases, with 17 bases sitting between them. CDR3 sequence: CASSENNQGFRQPQHF. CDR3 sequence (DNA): TGTGCCAGCAGTGAAAATAATCAGGGATTCCGTCAGCCCCAGCATTTT.

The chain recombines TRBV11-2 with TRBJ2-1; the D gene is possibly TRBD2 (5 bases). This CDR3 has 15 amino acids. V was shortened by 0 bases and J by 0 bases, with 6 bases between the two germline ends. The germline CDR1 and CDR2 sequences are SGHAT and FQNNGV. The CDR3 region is CASSLEGSSYNEQFF. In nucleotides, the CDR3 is TGTGCCAGCAGCTTAGAAGGGAGCTCCTACAATGAGCAGTTCTTC.

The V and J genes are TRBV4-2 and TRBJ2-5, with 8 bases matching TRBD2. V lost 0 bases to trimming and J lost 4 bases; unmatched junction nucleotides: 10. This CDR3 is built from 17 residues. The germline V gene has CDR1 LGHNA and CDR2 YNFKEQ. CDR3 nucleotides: TGTGCCAGCAGCCAAGAGATGGCCGGGAGGGCCAGAGAGACCCAGTACTTC. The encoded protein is CASSQEMAGRARETQYF.

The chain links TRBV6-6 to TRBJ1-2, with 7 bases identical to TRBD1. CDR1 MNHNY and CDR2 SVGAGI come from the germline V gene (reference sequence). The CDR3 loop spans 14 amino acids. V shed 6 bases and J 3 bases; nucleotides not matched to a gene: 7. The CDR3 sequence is CASSRSQGDYGYTF. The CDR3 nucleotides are TGTGCCAGCAGCCGTAGCCAGGGGGACTATGGCTACACCTTC.